These T cell receptor beta chains were read from a single sample in a study of CD8 T cells in Susac syndrome. Each CDR3 protein gets one entry after TCRdb re-called the immunoSEQ multiplex PCR reads with MiXCR. The repertoire consists of 120,000 or so distinct CDR3 sequences, with 90% to 95% occurring once and the leading ten covering just over 0.095%. Sequences were obtained from CD4+ T cells from PBMCs. The origin of the receptors is a human donor in good health. Both conserved end residues are trimmed from each CDR3.

J gene	V gene	CDR3 length	CDR3 protein
TRBJ2-2	TRBV7-2	13	ASSPWDSGTGELF
TRBJ1-2	TRBV5-1	12	ASSLDSLNYGYT
TRBJ1-5	TRBV6-5	13	ASSYSSGGNQPQH
TRBJ1-1	TRBV2	11	ASRVQGGTEAF
TRBJ2-7	TRBV2	13	ASSDGAVSSYEQY
TRBJ2-4	TRBV15	12	ATSRGTAKNIQY
TRBJ1-3	TRBV3-1	13	ASSHGTGRGNTIY
TRBJ2-3	TRBV3-1	13	ASSPLAGGVDTQY
TRBJ2-5	TRBV6-5	12	ASSSGGAKETQY
TRBJ2-1	TRBV19	11	ASRLTGTYEQF
TRBJ1-1	TRBV27	11	ASSLQGIGEAF
TRBJ1-3	TRBV7-2	11	ASSLVPGNTIY
TRBJ2-2	TRBV9	14	ASSPFGGEVSGELF
TRBJ2-3	TRBV5-1	13	ASSLRAPSTDTQY
TRBJ2-3	TRBV5-1	12	ASSLEGHTDTQY
TRBJ1-6	TRBV28	14	ASSSTGPRYDSPLH
TRBJ2-1	TRBV28	11	ASSSPTYNEQF
TRBJ2-2	TRBV5-1	10	ASSFGQGELF
TRBJ2-1	TRBV7-3	13	ASSLALGNHNEQF
TRBJ1-1	TRBV10-3	13	AISAGDRGWTEAF